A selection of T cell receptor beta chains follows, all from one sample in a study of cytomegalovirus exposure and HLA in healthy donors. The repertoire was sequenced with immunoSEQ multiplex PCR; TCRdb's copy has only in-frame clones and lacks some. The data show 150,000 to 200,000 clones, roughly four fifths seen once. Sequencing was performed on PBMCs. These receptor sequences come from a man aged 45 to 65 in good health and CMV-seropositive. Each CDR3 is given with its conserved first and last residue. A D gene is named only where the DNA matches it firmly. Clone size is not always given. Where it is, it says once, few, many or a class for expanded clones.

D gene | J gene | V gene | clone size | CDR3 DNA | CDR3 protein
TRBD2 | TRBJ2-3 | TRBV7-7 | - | TGTGCTAGCAGCCCCCGACTAGCGGGAGGCGGAGATACGCAGTATTTT | CASSPRLAGGGDTQYF
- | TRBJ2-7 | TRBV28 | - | TGTGCCAGCAGACTGGCAGGCTCCTACGAGCAGTACTTC | CASRLAGSYEQYF
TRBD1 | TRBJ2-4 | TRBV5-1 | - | TGCGCCAGCAGCAGCTGGACAGGGGAGGGAAATATAGCCAAAAACATTCAGTACTTC | CASSSWTGEGNIAKNIQYF
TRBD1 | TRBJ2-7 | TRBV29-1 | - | TGCAGCGCGGGGGACAGGGTCTACGAGCAGTACTTC | CSAGDRVYEQYF
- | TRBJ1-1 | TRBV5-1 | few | TGCGCCAGCAGCTCACAGGGTCCGAACACTGAAGCTTTCTTT | CASSSQGPNTEAFF
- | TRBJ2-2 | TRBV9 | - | TGTGCCAGCAGCGTCCGGGAGAGAGAACCCGGGGAGCTGTTTTTT | CASSVREREPGELFF
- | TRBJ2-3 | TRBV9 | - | TGTGCCAGCAGCGCAAGGGACTCCAGCACAGATACGCAGTATTTT | CASSARDSSTDTQYF
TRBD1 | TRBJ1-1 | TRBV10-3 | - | TGTGCCATCAGTGAGCCCCGGCCCGGCAGGGGGCCTTCTGAAGCTTTCTTT | CAISEPRPGRGPSEAFF
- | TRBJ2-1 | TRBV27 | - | TGTGCCAGCAGTTTCCCTAACAATGAGCAGTTCTTC | CASSFPNNEQFF
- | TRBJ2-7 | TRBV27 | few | TGTGCCAGCAGGACCGGGGGCGAGCAGTACTTC | CASRTGGEQYF
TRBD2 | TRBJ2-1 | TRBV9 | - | TGTGCCAGCAGCGTAGGACTAGCGGGGGGGCCATACAATGAGCAGTTCTTC | CASSVGLAGGPYNEQFF
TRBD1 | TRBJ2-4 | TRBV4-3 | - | TGCGCCAGCAGCCAAACAGGGGATGTAGCCAAAAACATTCAGTACTTC | CASSQTGDVAKNIQYF
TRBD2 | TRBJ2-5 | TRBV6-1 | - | TGTGCCAGCAGTGCCGGGACTAGCGGGACGTACCAAGAGACCCAGTACTTC | CASSAGTSGTYQETQYF
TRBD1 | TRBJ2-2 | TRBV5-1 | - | TGCGCCAGCAGCTTAGGGACAGGGAGAATTACCGGGGAGCTGTTTTTT | CASSLGTGRITGELFF
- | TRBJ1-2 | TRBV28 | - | TGTGCCAGCAGCAATGACAGGGGCTACACCTTC | CASSNDRGYTF
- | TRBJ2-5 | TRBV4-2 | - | TGTGCCAGCAGCCAAGATCTTATTGGGACTCCGGAGACCCAGTACTTC | CASSQDLIGTPETQYF
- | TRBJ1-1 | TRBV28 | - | TGTGCCAGCAGTTTATCCAGGGCGAACACTGAAGCTTTCTTT | CASSLSRANTEAFF
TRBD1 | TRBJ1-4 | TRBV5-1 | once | TGCGCCAGCAGCCCAGAGGGACAGGGGTTTGAAAAACTGTTTTTT | CASSPEGQGFEKLFF
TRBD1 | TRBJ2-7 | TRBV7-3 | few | TGTGCCAGCAGCTCGGGACAGGGGCGCGAGCAGTACTTC | CASSSGQGREQYF
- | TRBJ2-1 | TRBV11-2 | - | TGTGCCAGCAATGTCGGGTCCTACAATGAGCAGTTCTTC | CASNVGSYNEQFF
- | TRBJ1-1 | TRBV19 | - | TGTGCCAGTAGTATGGGCCGGGGGACTGAAGCTTTCTTT | CASSMGRGTEAFF
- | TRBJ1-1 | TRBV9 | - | TGTGCCAGCAGCGTAGGGCAGGGTTGGGACACTGAAGCTTTCTTT | CASSVGQGWDTEAFF
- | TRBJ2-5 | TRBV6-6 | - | TGTGCCAGCGGCCCTCTCAGGGAGACCCAGTACTTC | CASGPLRETQYF
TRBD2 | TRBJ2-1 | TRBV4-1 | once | TGCGCCAGCAGCCAGTACACTAGCGGGGGATACAATGAGCAGTTCTTC | CASSQYTSGGYNEQFF
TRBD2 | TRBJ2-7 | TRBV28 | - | TGTGCCAGCAGTTTCCCCCGGGGGGGCTCCTACGAGCAGTACTTC | CASSFPRGGSYEQYF
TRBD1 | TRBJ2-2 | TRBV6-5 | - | TGTGCCAGCAAAGTACAGGGGGCGAACACCGGGGAGCTGTTTTTT | CASKVQGANTGELFF
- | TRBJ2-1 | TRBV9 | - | TGTGCCAGCAGCGTAGCTTTATCCAGGACCTACAATGAGCAGTTCTTC | CASSVALSRTYNEQFF
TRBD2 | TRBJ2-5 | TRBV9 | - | TGTGCCAGCAGCGTAGATTCTAGCGGGATTGGGCGAGAGACCCAGTACTTC | CASSVDSSGIGRETQYF
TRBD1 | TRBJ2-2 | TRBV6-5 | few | TGTGCCAGCAGTTACTCCCAGGGGGCCATCGGGGAGCTGTTTTTT | CASSYSQGAIGELFF
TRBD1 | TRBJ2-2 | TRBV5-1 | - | TGCGCCAGCAGCAGCTGGGACAGGGGGCTTACCGGGGAGCTGTTTTTT | CASSSWDRGLTGELFF
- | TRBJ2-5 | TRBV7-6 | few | TGTGCCAGCAGCTTCTCGAGCGCCCAAGAGACCCAGTACTTC | CASSFSSAQETQYF
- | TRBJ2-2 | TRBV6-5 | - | TGTGCCAGCCTCCAGGTCGGCACCGGGGAGCTGTTTTTT | CASLQVGTGELFF
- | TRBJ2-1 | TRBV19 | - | TGTGCCAGTAGTACAGCGACTTTGCGGGAAGAGCAGTTCTTC | CASSTATLREEQFF
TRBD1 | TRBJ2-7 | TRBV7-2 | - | TGTGCCAGCAGCTGGACAGGGGAATTAGGCTACGAGCAGTACTTC | CASSWTGELGYEQYF
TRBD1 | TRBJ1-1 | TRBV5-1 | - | TGCGCCAGCAGCGGGGTTGGACAGGGGGAAGCTGAAGCTTTCTTT | CASSGVGQGEAEAFF
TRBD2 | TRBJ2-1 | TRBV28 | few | TGTGCCAGCAGTCGCCATAGCGGGAATAAGTACAATGAGCAGTTCTTC | CASSRHSGNKYNEQFF
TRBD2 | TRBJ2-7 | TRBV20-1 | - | TGCAGTGTCCGGACTAGCGGGAGCCCCAAGTTC | CSVRTSGSPKF
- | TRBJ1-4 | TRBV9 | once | TGTGCCAGCAGCGTAGCTAACAGACTAAATGAAAAACTGTTTTTT | CASSVANRLNEKLFF
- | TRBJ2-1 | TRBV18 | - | TGTGCCAGCTCACCAGCAGCCTACAATGAGCAGTTCTTC | CASSPAAYNEQFF